Below are 25 T cell receptor beta chains sequenced from a single sample in a study of response to subunit inactivated influenza vaccine. TCRdb reprocessed the RT-PCR reads with MiXCR, giving one entry per CDR3 protein. The sample holds a few hundred thousand distinct CDR3 sequences, around 22% seen once. Sequencing used PBMCs from blood, obtained less than 22 months after vaccination. The receptors were sampled from a man aged 50-75 years who received an inactivated influenza vaccine.

The chain employs TRBV28 and TRBJ1-5; no firm D call. This CDR3 is 14 amino acids long. The V end was cut by 3 bases, the J end by 4 bases, with 10 bases between. Germline V lookup: CDR1 MDHEN, CDR2 SYDVKM. The CDR3 bases are TGTGCCAGCAGTTTTGGGCCGGGGAATCAGCCCCAGCATTTT. This translates into CASSFGPGNQPQHF.

This clonotype was seen once. V gene TRBV20-1 combines with J gene TRBJ2-1; 8 bases agree with TRBD1. Trimming at V came to 5 bases and at J to 15 bases, leaving 6 bases not matched to a gene. CDR3 length equals 10 residues. Germline lookup yields CDR1 DFQATT and CDR2 SNEGSKA (reference sequence). The CDR3 protein is CSAQGQGTFF. CDR3 DNA: TGCAGTGCTCAAGGACAGGGTACGTTCTTC.

This clonotype appeared a few times. This chain connects TRBV4-3 to TRBJ1-1; tentatively, D is TRBD1 (5 bases). There are 15 residues in the CDR3. Per the germline V gene, CDR1 is LGHNA and CDR2 is YSLEER. V dropped 0 bases and J dropped 3 bases, with 11 bases sitting between them. The CDR3 spells CASSQDLGVDTEAFF. The CDR3 nucleotides read TGCGCCAGCAGCCAAGATCTAGGGGTGGACACTGAAGCTTTCTTT.

This clonotype was counted a few times. J is TRBJ2-1 and V is TRBV5-1; the match to TRBD1 covers 9 bases. V lost 4 bases, J lost 6 bases, and 8 bases stayed unmatched. CDR1 and CDR2 (germline): SGHRS, YFSETQ. The CDR3 has 15 residues. In DNA, the CDR3 is TGCGCCAGCAGCCGAGAGGGACAGGGCTTCAATGAGCAGTTCTTC. Protein product: CASSREGQGFNEQFF.

V is TRBV4-1 and J is TRBJ2-3, with D possibly TRBD1 on 6 matching bases. V dropped 3 bases and J dropped 4 bases, with 17 bases sitting between them. The CDR3 is 16 residues long. From germline, CDR1 is MGHRA and CDR2 YSYEKL. CDR3 nucleotides: TGCGCCAGCAGCCAGACCCTTACAACAGGGTCAGATACGCAGTATTTT. This codes for CASSQTLTTGSDTQYF.

The chain is built from TRBV10-3 and TRBJ2-7, with 8 bases lining up with TRBD1. Germline V CDR1 and CDR2: ENHRY, SYGVKD. The CDR3 is 16 amino acids. V was pared by 0 bases and J by 3 bases, with 7 bases of the junction left unmatched. CDR3 sequence (DNA): TGTGCCATCAGTGAGTCCCAGGGGACAGGATTCTACGAGCAGTACTTC. Protein sequence: CAISESQGTGFYEQYF.

The chain links TRBV27 to TRBJ2-5, with TRBD2 matching over 12 bases. Germline lookup yields CDR1 MNHEY and CDR2 SMNVEV (reference sequence). The CDR3 is made up of 15 amino acids. Trimming cost V 6 bases and J 1 base; bases outside gene matches: 3. CDR3 loop: CASRRTSGIQETQYF. The DNA for the CDR3 is TGTGCCAGCAGGAGGACTAGCGGGATCCAAGAGACCCAGTACTTC.

Many counts were recorded for this clonotype. The chain employs TRBV7-2 and TRBJ1-3; D unclear. Germline CDR1 and CDR2: SGHTA and FQGNSA. V shed 4 bases and J shed 5 bases, with 18 bases lying between them. CDR3 length: 16 amino acids. The CDR3 DNA is TGTGCCAGCAGCTCCAGGCGGGGATCGCTGCGAAACACCATATATTTT. Translating gives CASSSRRGSLRNTIYF.

The V call is TRBV29-1, the J call TRBJ1-1; 7 nucleotides match TRBD1. Per germline, CDR1 SQVTM and CDR2 ANQGSEA. The junction had 4 bases not matched to a gene; V was cut back by 6 bases and J by 0 bases. This CDR3 is 13 amino acids long. CDR3 in amino acids: CSVLTGMNTEAFF. In nucleotides, the CDR3 is TGCAGCGTCCTGACAGGGATGAACACTGAAGCTTTCTTT.

This clonotype has a count of ten or more. V and J are TRBV20-1 and TRBJ1-5, with 8 bases lining up with TRBD1. This CDR3 is 14 amino acids long. Germline V gene sequence: CDR1 DFQATT, CDR2 SNEGSKA (reference sequence). The J segment lost 2 bases and the V segment lost 5 bases, leaving 5 bases of the junction unmatched. The CDR3 loop reads CSAGVQGGNQPQHF. As DNA, the CDR3 is TGCAGTGCTGGAGTACAGGGGGGCAATCAGCCCCAGCATTTT.

The table lists this clonotype with many counts. The rearrangement joins TRBV24-1 to TRBJ2-3; D is undetermined. Trimming took 4 bases from V and 2 from J, leaving 12 bases between them. In germline, CDR1 is KGHDR, CDR2 SFDVKD. CDR3 length: 15 residues. The CDR3 protein is CATSDDPRFTDTQYF. The CDR3, as DNA: TGTGCCACCAGTGACGACCCTCGTTTCACAGATACGCAGTATTTT.

The J gene is TRBJ1-1, the V gene TRBV4-3, with D unresolved. This CDR3 is built from 14 residues. Trimming left V 1 base short and J 1 base short, with 7 bases between. Germline V gene data show CDR1 as LGHNA and CDR2 as YSLEER. The CDR3 DNA is TGCGCCAGCAGCCAAGCTGCAGGGAACACTGAAGCTTTCTTT. Translated, it gives CASSQAAGNTEAFF.

The sample holds a few counts of this clonotype. V usage is TRBV4-1 and J usage is TRBJ2-3, with D perhaps TRBD1 (5 bases). Per the germline V gene, CDR1 is MGHRA and CDR2 is YSYEKL. CDR3 length: 16 amino acids. V lost 0 bases to trimming and J lost 2 bases, with 12 bases between them. The CDR3 loop is CASSQDLDTSTDTQYF. The CDR3 DNA reads as TGCGCCAGCAGCCAAGATTTGGACACCTCCACAGATACGCAGTATTTT.

CDR3 residues: CASSQEARGVGTDTQYF. DNA of the CDR3: TGTGCCAGCAGCCAAGAGGCTCGGGGGGTCGGCACAGATACGCAGTATTTT. This chain joins TRBV4-2 and TRBJ2-3, with 7 bases lining up with TRBD2. CDR3 length equals 17 residues. Germline CDR1 and CDR2: LGHNA and YNFKEQ. Losses at the gene ends were 0 bases for V and 1 base for J; bases not matched to a gene: 7.

This clonotype was recorded many times. This chain uses TRBV10-2 with TRBJ2-2, with TRBD2 matching over 14 bases. This CDR3 is built from 17 residues. The trim removed 6 bases at V and 4 bases at J, leaving 7 bases unmatched. The germline gives CDR1 WSHSY, CDR2 SAAADI. CDR3 sequence: CASRETSGRVPTGELFF. The CDR3 DNA reads as TGCGCCAGCAGGGAGACTAGCGGGAGGGTGCCCACCGGGGAGCTGTTTTTT.

The chain employs TRBV20-1 and TRBJ2-1; tentatively, D is TRBD2 (5 bases). From germline, CDR1 is DFQATT and CDR2 SNEGSKA (reference sequence). The ends were cut back, 0 bases at V and 0 bases at J, with 9 bases in the middle. The CDR3 sequence is 15 residues long. The CDR3 protein is CSARDLGSSYNEQFF. Written as DNA, the CDR3 is TGCAGTGCTAGAGATCTAGGGAGCTCCTACAATGAGCAGTTCTTC.

The sample holds a few counts of this clonotype. This chain connects TRBV5-1 to TRBJ1-2; D unresolved. Trimming pared 4 bases from V and 8 bases from J, leaving 18 bases between. Germline values: CDR1 SGHRS, CDR2 YFSETQ. The CDR3 sequence is 14 residues long. The CDR3 protein is CASSPEGRRRGYTF. The CDR3 DNA reads TGCGCCAGCAGCCCCGAGGGCAGACGACGCGGCTACACCTTC.

Only a few counts were recorded for this clonotype. This is likely a read error, given that the CDR3 carries no conserved phenylalanine or tryptophan at its end. It is unclear where the CDR3 begins or ends on the DNA, so no DNA is shown, and the CDR3 is as TCRdb lists it. This chain uses TRBV20-1 with TRBJ1-1. The CDR3 numbers 11 amino acids, ends counted. Germline values: CDR1 DFQATT, CDR2 SNEGSKA (reference sequence). Here the CDR3 reads CSARDDLKGGL.

The V and J genes are TRBV9 and TRBJ2-1; 8 nucleotides line up with TRBD2. V trimming: 4 bases; J trimming: 7 bases; junction bases outside the gene matches: 10. The CDR3 runs to 15 residues. Germline assignment: CDR1 SGDLS and CDR2 YYNGEE. The CDR3 here is CASSRGGNRENEQFF. CDR3 nucleotides: TGTGCCAGCAGCCGGGGGGGCAACCGGGAGAATGAGCAGTTCTTC.

The chain carries TRBV6-1 and TRBJ2-3, with TRBD2 matching over 9 bases. Germline V lookup: CDR1 MNHNS, CDR2 SASEGT. This CDR3 has 14 amino acids. V lost 4 bases, J lost 5 bases, and 4 bases stayed unmatched. The CDR3 DNA reads TGTGCCAGCAGTGGAGAGCGGGGGGAAGATACGCAGTATTTT. It yields the protein CASSGERGEDTQYF.

This clonotype occurred many times. The rearrangement joins TRBV4-3 to TRBJ2-2; D may be TRBD2 (6 bases). The CDR3 has 12 amino acids. Germline CDR1 LGHNA, CDR2 YSLEER. V dropped 3 bases and J dropped 7 bases, with 6 bases sitting between them. CDR3 coding DNA: TGCGCCAGCAGCCAGGGAGGCGGGGAGCTGTTTTTT. It translates to CASSQGGGELFF.

This clonotype has just a few counts. This chain links TRBV10-3 with TRBJ2-7; 9 bases fit TRBD1. The CDR3 loop spans 14 amino acids. CDR1 is ENHRY, CDR2 SYGVKD, per germline. The V and J ends lost 3 bases and 3 bases, in that order; junction bases with no gene match: 3. The CDR3 reads CAISDGTGSYEQYF. CDR3 DNA sequence: TGTGCCATCAGTGACGGGACAGGGAGCTACGAGCAGTACTTC.

This clonotype was found a few times. The genes are TRBV5-1 and TRBJ2-7, with TRBD1 as a possible D gene (5 bases). V dropped 0 bases and J dropped 2 bases, with 9 bases sitting between them. Looked up from germline, CDR1 is SGHRS and CDR2 is YFSETQ. This CDR3 comprises 14 residues. The CDR3 nucleotides read TGCGCCAGCAGCTTGGAGACAGACACCTACGAGCAGTACTTC. It specifies CASSLETDTYEQYF. Based on the CDR3 plus reference TRBV5-1 and TRBJ2-7, the full variable domain is KAGVTQTPRYLIKTRGQQVTLSCSPISGHRSVSWYQQTPGQGLQFLFEYFSETQRNKGNFPGRFSGRQFSNSRSEMNVSTLELGDSALYLCASSLETDTYEQYFGPGTRLTVT.

This clonotype has a handful of counts. The chain uses TRBV15 and TRBJ1-1; D is ambiguous. V shed 0 bases and J shed 4 bases, with 12 bases lying between them. CDR3 length: 15 residues. In germline, CDR1 is LNHNV, CDR2 YYDKDF (reference sequence). This chain's CDR3 is CATSRDLIRPTEAFF. DNA for the CDR3: TGTGCCACCAGCAGAGATCTTATCAGGCCCACTGAAGCTTTCTTT.

The chain carries TRBV5-1 and TRBJ1-2; 7 bases line up with TRBD1. This CDR3 is built from 14 residues. With V trimmed by 1 base and J by 5 bases, 5 bases remained unmatched. Germline CDR1 is SGHRS and CDR2 is YFSETQ. This chain's CDR3 is CASSLSQGEYGYTF. DNA for the CDR3: TGCGCCAGCAGCTTGTCCCAGGGGGAATATGGCTACACCTTC.